This TCR beta chain was found in a study of blood T cell repertoires in COVID-19. Study summary: The United States, Italy and Spain were the sources of the acute and convalescent COVID-19 samples.

Authors' data handling: Scientists estimated how many nucleated cells there were by amplifying reference gene primers. Data came from immunoSEQ multiplex PCR; TCRdb stores just in-frame clones and leaves some out. V, J and clone size were drawn from that table, and D and trimming were deduced from the DNA. Of 45,000 to 55,000 clones in the sample, around 83% were seen once. Per germline, CDR1 MNHEY and CDR2 SMNVEV (reference sequence). V gave up 7 bases and J gave up 7 bases; unmatched junction bases: 5. CDR3 length: 13 residues. Sequencing was done on a sample of peripheral blood. This receptor was identified in a man aged 45-65 years with acute or convalescent COVID-19. J is TRBJ2-1 and V is TRBV27; 9 bases align to TRBD1. CDR3 residues: CASIRQGGNEQFF. The DNA of the CDR3 is TGTGCCAGCATCCGACAGGGGGGGAATGAGCAGTTCTTC.